The 30 T cell receptor beta chains listed next were all sequenced from one sample in a study of PD-1 blockade in mismatch repair-deficient tumors. Measured with immunoSEQ multiplex PCR; TCRdb has only the in-frame clones, and not every one. The sample carries approximately 40,000 clones, about 76% recorded once. The sequences come from peripheral blood, collected 4 weeks after starting pembrolizumab. These receptors came from an adult with mismatch repair-deficient cancer.

This clone was counted once. The gene calls are TRBV7-8 and TRBJ2-7; D assignment may be TRBD1 or TRBD2 (5 bases each). V lost 4 bases and J lost 2, with 15 bases in between. CDR3 length: 15 amino acids. Germline V gene sequence: CDR1 SGHVS, CDR2 FQNEAQ. The CDR3 spells CASSSYGTFTYEQYF. In DNA form, the CDR3 reads TGTGCCAGCAGCTCTTACGGGACCTTCACCTACGAGCAGTACTTC.

The chain uses TRBV15 and TRBJ2-1, with D unclear. The ends were cut back, 0 bases at V and 4 bases at J, with 10 bases in the middle. Germline V gene lookup returns CDR1 LNHNV and CDR2 YYDKDF (reference sequence). The CDR3 sequence is 15 residues long. CDR3 in amino acids: CATSRDLGVYNEQFF. In DNA form, the CDR3 reads TGTGCCACCAGCAGAGATTTAGGAGTTTACAATGAGCAGTTCTTC.

This clone was picked up a small number of times. The gene calls are TRBV4-2 and TRBJ2-3; D is uncertain. The germline gives CDR1 LGHNA, CDR2 YNFKEQ. The V end lost 0 bases, the J end lost 10 bases, and 11 bases lay between the germline ends. The CDR3 loop spans 13 amino acids. DNA of the CDR3: TGTGCCAGCAGCCAAGATGTGGGCGGTGCGCAGTATTTT. Translation: CASSQDVGGAQYF.

The rearrangement links TRBV7-2 to TRBJ2-7, with D unresolved. Germline lookup yields CDR1 SGHTA and CDR2 FQGNSA. Trimming pared 1 base from V and 8 bases from J, leaving 15 bases between. CDR3 length: 14 amino acids. The CDR3 nucleotides are TGTGCCAGCAGCTTAGTTAGCATCGGAGCCAAGCAGTACTTC. This codes for CASSLVSIGAKQYF.

The V call is TRBV9, the J call TRBJ2-7, with 7 bases identical to TRBD2. This CDR3 region has 15 residues. From germline, CDR1 is SGDLS and CDR2 YYNGEE. The V segment lost 0 bases and the J segment 3 bases; nucleotides outside the gene matches: 6. CDR3 DNA: TGTGCCAGCAGCGTAGGTGGCGGGGGAAACTACGAGCAGTACTTC. Translating gives CASSVGGGGNYEQYF.

Here the CDR3 DNA reads TGTGCCAGCAGCGTAGCCGGGGTCACAGATACGCAGTATTTT. It codes for CASSVAGVTDTQYF. V and J are TRBV9 and TRBJ2-3, with a weak D call TRBD2 (5 bases). CDR3 length: 14 amino acids. Per germline, CDR1 SGDLS and CDR2 YYNGEE. V was cut by 0 bases and J by 2 bases, with 7 bases left in between.

This clone was seen a handful of times. The chain joins TRBV30 to TRBJ2-3; 14 bases line up with TRBD2. The V gene end was trimmed by 2 bases and the J gene end by 1 base; junction bases not matched to a gene: 8. CDR3 size: 18 residues. CDR1 is GTSNPN, CDR2 SVGIG, per germline (reference sequence). The CDR3 region is CAWSTPRLAGGGTDTQYF. The CDR3 region has the DNA TGTGCCTGGAGTACCCCAAGACTAGCGGGAGGGGGCACAGATACGCAGTATTTT.

In its sample, this clone was seen once. The chain employs TRBV7-9 and TRBJ2-3; D is perhaps TRBD1 (5 bases). The CDR3 spans 15 residues. Per germline, CDR1 SEHNR and CDR2 FQNEAQ (reference sequence). The V gene lost 5 bases and the J gene lost 6 bases, with 18 bases spanning the gap. CDR3 sequence (DNA): TGTGCCAGCAGCACCCCGCAGGGTTGGTCGGATACGCAGTATTTT. Encoded protein: CASSTPQGWSDTQYF.

The chain has TRBV9 and TRBJ2-2, with a tentative D call TRBD2 (5 bases). Germline values: CDR1 SGDLS, CDR2 YYNGEE. Trimming stripped 3 bases from V and 5 bases from J, with 11 bases between. The CDR3 is 14 amino acids. The CDR3 reads CASSESRATGELFF. In DNA, the CDR3 is TGTGCCAGCAGCGAGTCGCGGGCAACCGGGGAGCTGTTTTTT.

The rearrangement uses TRBV18 and TRBJ1-1, with D unresolved. The CDR3 has 14 amino acids. V lost 7 bases and J lost 4, with 16 bases in between. CDR1 is KGHSH, CDR2 LQKENI, per germline. The DNA of the CDR3 is TGTGCCAGCTTAGCTGGGCGAGTGGGCACTGAAGCTTTCTTT. Amino acid sequence: CASLAGRVGTEAFF. Based on the CDR3 plus reference TRBV18 and TRBJ1-1, the full variable domain is NAGVMQNPRHLVRRRGQEARLRCSPMKGHSHVYWYRQLPEEGLKFMVYLQKENIIDESGMPKERFSAEFPKEGPSILRIQQVVRGDSAAYFCASLAGRVGTEAFFGQGTRLTVV.

The J gene is TRBJ2-7, the V gene TRBV11-3; possibly TRBD1 for D (5 bases). Germline V gene sequence: CDR1 SGHNT, CDR2 YENEEA. The CDR3 contains 14 residues. With 5 bases removed from V and 6 bases from J, the gap between germline ends came to 17 bases. CDR3 sequence reads: CASSTRSVRGEQYF. The CDR3 nucleotides read TGTGCCAGCAGCACCCGGTCGGTTAGGGGCGAGCAGTACTTC.

This chain joins TRBV13 and TRBJ2-7; no clear D gene. Trimming took 0 bases from V and 4 from J, leaving 4 bases between them. Germline V gene lookup returns CDR1 PRHDT and CDR2 FYEKMQ (reference sequence). The CDR3 runs 12 residues. The CDR3 loop reads CASSLGGYEQYF. The CDR3 nucleotides are TGTGCCAGCAGCTTAGGGGGGTACGAGCAGTACTTC.

The chain employs TRBV5-1 and TRBJ2-3; D unresolved. Germline V gene lookup returns CDR1 SGHRS and CDR2 YFSETQ. The CDR3 covers 15 residues. V was clipped by 0 bases and J by 1 base, with 9 bases between them. CDR3 amino acids: CASSLVGFGTDTQYF. DNA of the CDR3: TGCGCCAGCAGCTTGGTTGGGTTTGGCACAGATACGCAGTATTTT.

The V and J genes are TRBV29-1 and TRBJ2-1; D is perhaps TRBD2 (6 bases). The CDR3 is 14 amino acids. Trimming stripped 4 bases from V and 2 bases from J, with 12 bases between. Germline V gene sequence: CDR1 SQVTM, CDR2 ANQGSEA. The DNA of the CDR3 is TGCAGCGTTGGCCTAGCGCCCGCCTACAATGAGCAGTTCTTC. It specifies CSVGLAPAYNEQFF.

The gene calls are TRBV15 and TRBJ1-1, with D perhaps matching TRBD1 (6 bases). The germline V and J ends were trimmed by 3 bases and 6 bases, with 17 bases remaining between them. The germline V gene has CDR1 LNHNV and CDR2 YYDKDF (reference sequence). This CDR3 is 15 amino acids long. The CDR3 sequence is CATSSTRGGGAEAFF. CDR3 nucleotides: TGTGCCACCAGCAGTACCCGGGGAGGGGGGGCTGAAGCTTTCTTT.

V is TRBV19 and J is TRBJ2-7; TRBD1 aligns across 7 bases. The CDR3 totals 14 residues. J gave up 2 bases and V 7 bases, and 8 bases lay outside the gene matches. Germline V CDR1 and CDR2: LNHDA, SQIVND (reference sequence). In nucleotides, the CDR3 is TGTGCCAGTATGGCTAGGGACAGACCCTACGAGCAGTACTTC. Translating it yields CASMARDRPYEQYF. The full variable domain, completed using reference TRBV19 and TRBJ2-7, is DGGITQSPKYLFRKEGQNVTLSCEQNLNHDAMYWYRQDPGQGLRLIYYSQIVNDFQKGDIAEGYSVSREKKESFPLTVTSAQKNPTAFYLCASMARDRPYEQYFGPGTRLTVT.

This chain connects TRBV18 to TRBJ2-5, with D possibly being TRBD1 or TRBD2 (6 bases each). Germline CDR1 KGHSH, CDR2 LQKENI. The V and J ends lost 3 bases and 0 bases respectively, with 17 bases between them. The CDR3 has 17 residues. CDR3 in amino acids: CASSPGLWAGDQETQYF. The DNA of the CDR3 is TGTGCCAGCTCACCGGGACTTTGGGCAGGGGACCAAGAGACCCAGTACTTC.

This clone occurred a few times. The CDR3 does not end in the conserved phenylalanine or tryptophan, so this is likely a read error. Because the CDR3's place on the DNA is in doubt, the DNA is left out and the CDR3 is given as listed by TCRdb. This chain uses TRBV6-6 with TRBJ2-7; the table calls TRBD1, which could not be checked here. With termini counted, the CDR3 has 13 amino acids. Germline V CDR1 and CDR2: MNHNY, SVGAGI (reference sequence). CDR3 residues: CASRRTSRDRDEL.

The chain recombines TRBV4-3 with TRBJ2-7, with D maybe TRBD2 (6 bases). This CDR3 region has 15 residues. Germline V gene lookup returns CDR1 LGHNA and CDR2 YSLEER. Trimming pared 0 bases from V and 4 bases from J, leaving 13 bases between. CDR3 sequence (DNA): TGCGCCAGCAGCCAAGAACGGACTACTCGATACGAGCAGTACTTC. It is translated as CASSQERTTRYEQYF.

V usage is TRBV30 and J usage is TRBJ2-1; possibly TRBD1 or TRBD2 for D (6 bases each). CDR1 and CDR2 (germline): GTSNPN, SVGIG (reference sequence). V was cut by 0 bases and J by 8 bases, with 14 bases left in between. The CDR3 covers 14 residues. CDR3 coding DNA: TGTGCCTGGAGTGTAGGGGGGAGTAGCGATGAGCAGTTCTTC. Its translation is CAWSVGGSSDEQFF.

The chain uses TRBV9 and TRBJ2-5, with 14 bases lining up with TRBD2. The V gene's germline CDR1 is SGDLS and CDR2 YYNGEE. CDR3 length: 17 residues. The trim removed 0 bases at V and 5 bases at J, leaving 6 bases unmatched. CDR3 sequence reads: CASSVALGLAGVETQYF. The CDR3 nucleotides read TGTGCCAGCAGCGTAGCTTTGGGACTAGCGGGAGTGGAGACCCAGTACTTC.

This sequence joins TRBV11-2 and TRBJ2-7, with D maybe TRBD1 (5 bases). CDR3 length: 16 residues. The germline V gene has CDR1 SGHAT and CDR2 FQNNGV. V lost 3 bases and J 0 bases, leaving 15 bases between the germline ends. As DNA, the CDR3 is TGTGCCAGCAGCTTCTCCTCGACAGTGGGCTCCTACGAGCAGTACTTC. It yields the protein CASSFSSTVGSYEQYF.

The chain couples TRBV13 to TRBJ2-6; D is uncertain. This CDR3 comprises 14 residues. Germline loops: CDR1 PRHDT, CDR2 FYEKMQ (reference sequence). V gave up 1 base and J gave up 4 bases, with 5 bases separating them. CDR3: CASSLVLGANVLTF. The CDR3 DNA reads TGTGCCAGCAGCTTAGTTTTAGGGGCCAACGTCCTGACTTTC.

The chain is built from TRBV20-1 and TRBJ2-1, with D uncertain. Germline V CDR1 and CDR2: DFQATT, SNEGSKA (reference sequence). The CDR3 is 11 amino acids. Deletions cut 0 bases from V and 7 bases from J, with 4 bases between. CDR3 amino acids: CSARELNEQFF. The CDR3 DNA reads TGCAGTGCTAGAGAACTAAATGAGCAGTTCTTC.

CDR3: CASNGQGSYEQYF. The CDR3 bases are TGTGCCAGCAATGGACAGGGCTCCTACGAGCAGTACTTC. V gene TRBV6-6 combines with J gene TRBJ2-7, with TRBD1 matching 8 bases. V dropped 7 bases and J dropped 0; count of bases not matched to a gene: 2. CDR3 length: 13 amino acids. Germline CDR1 MNHNY, CDR2 SVGAGI (reference sequence).

This clone appeared a single time. The chain links TRBV28 to TRBJ1-5, with 8 bases identical to TRBD1. The V gene's germline CDR1 is MDHEN and CDR2 SYDVKM. The ends lost 8 bases at V and 1 base at J; junction bases unmatched: 10. The CDR3 contains 16 residues. The CDR3 here is CASVSGGQGSNQPQHF. CDR3 nucleotide sequence: TGTGCCAGCGTTTCCGGTGGACAGGGCAGCAATCAGCCCCAGCATTTT.

The chain combines TRBV19 with TRBJ2-7; 7 bases are a match to TRBD2. The CDR3 is 16 amino acids. Germline loops: CDR1 LNHDA, CDR2 SQIVND (reference sequence). J gave up 3 bases and V 0 bases, and 8 bases lay outside the gene matches. The CDR3 DNA reads TGTGCCAGTAGTATAGAGCCTAGCGGAGAGGTCTACGAGCAGTACTTC. Residues: CASSIEPSGEVYEQYF. The full variable domain, in which reference TRBV19 and TRBJ2-7 provide the parts outside the CDR3, is DGGITQSPKYLFRKEGQNVTLSCEQNLNHDAMYWYRQDPGQGLRLIYYSQIVNDFQKGDIAEGYSVSREKKESFPLTVTSAQKNPTAFYLCASSIEPSGEVYEQYFGPGTRLTVT.

This clone was counted between two and nine times. The V and J genes are TRBV7-8 and TRBJ2-3, with a weak D call TRBD2 (6 bases). Trimming took 8 bases from V and 4 from J, leaving 16 bases between them. Per the germline V gene, CDR1 is SGHVS and CDR2 is FQNEAQ. The CDR3 covers 14 residues. The CDR3 region has the DNA TGTGCCAGCGGCCGGCGGGGCGGCGCAGATACGCAGTATTTT. Encoded protein: CASGRRGGADTQYF.

The chain links TRBV5-4 to TRBJ2-7; D remains unclear. CDR1 SGHNT and CDR2 YYREEE come from the germline V gene (reference sequence). The V gene lost 0 bases and the J gene lost 0 bases, with 7 bases spanning the gap. The length of the CDR3 is 14 residues. Here the CDR3 DNA reads TGTGCCAGCAGCTTGGGTGGGTTCTCCTACGAGCAGTACTTC. This sequence encodes CASSLGGFSYEQYF.

V gene TRBV6-1 combines with J gene TRBJ1-5, with a tentative D call TRBD1 (6 bases). CDR3 length: 16 residues. V lost 4 bases and J 2 bases, leaving 15 bases between the germline ends. Germline CDR1 MNHNS, CDR2 SASEGT. The DNA for the CDR3 is TGTGCCAGCAGTGTTTACAGGGAAGGGGGCAATCAGCCCCAGCATTTT. This gives the protein CASSVYREGGNQPQHF.